This T cell receptor (beta chain) was retrieved from a study of T cells after somatic rescue of genetic block (dated by TCRdb to the early 2020s). With respect to the entire study: What the study looked at was long-term robustness, specifically in a T-cell system that came about through somatic rescue of a genetic block in T-cell development.

With respect to this clone: There is no known antigen for this receptor. Base qualities are not provided; no much larger clone lies one nucleotide away.

As encoded in the germline V gene, CDR1 is SGHRS while CDR2 is YFSETQ. The germline V and J ends show losses of 3 bases and 7 bases respectively, and no gene match explains 2 bases of the junction. The CDR3 spans 13 residues, from the cysteine through the phenylalanine. The read is trimmed to its CDR3 DNA, 39 bases read in frame from base 1. Library preparation employed the immunoSEQ multiplex PCR assay. Not all clones reach the TCRdb copy of this immuneACCESS table, which keeps in-frame sequences only. Checked studies attribute under half of the gap to unresolved V genes and leave the rest unexplained. Present in this sample are tens of thousands of clones, 85% to 95% of which were seen just once. The leading ten clones occupy 2.9% of the sample.

The sample consisted of peripheral blood mononuclear cells (PBMCs). This receptor was identified in a middle-aged man. Recombination joined TRBV5-1 with TRBJ2-1, with TRBD2 matching 9 junction bases. The CDR3 protein sequence reads: CASSWTSVNEQFF. The nucleotides read TGCGCCAGCAGCTGGACTAGCGTTAATGAGCAGTTCTTC.